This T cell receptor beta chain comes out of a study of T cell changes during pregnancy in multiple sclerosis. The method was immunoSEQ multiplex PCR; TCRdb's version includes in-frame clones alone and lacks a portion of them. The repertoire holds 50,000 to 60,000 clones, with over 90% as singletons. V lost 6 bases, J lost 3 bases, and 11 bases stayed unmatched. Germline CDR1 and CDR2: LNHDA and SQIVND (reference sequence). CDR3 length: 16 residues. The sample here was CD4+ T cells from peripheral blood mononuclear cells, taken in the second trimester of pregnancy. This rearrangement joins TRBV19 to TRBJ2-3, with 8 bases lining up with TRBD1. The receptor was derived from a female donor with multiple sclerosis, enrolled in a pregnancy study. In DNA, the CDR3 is TGTGCCAGTAGACCTAAGACAGGGGCCCTTACAGATACGCAGTATTTT. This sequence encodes CASRPKTGALTDTQYF.